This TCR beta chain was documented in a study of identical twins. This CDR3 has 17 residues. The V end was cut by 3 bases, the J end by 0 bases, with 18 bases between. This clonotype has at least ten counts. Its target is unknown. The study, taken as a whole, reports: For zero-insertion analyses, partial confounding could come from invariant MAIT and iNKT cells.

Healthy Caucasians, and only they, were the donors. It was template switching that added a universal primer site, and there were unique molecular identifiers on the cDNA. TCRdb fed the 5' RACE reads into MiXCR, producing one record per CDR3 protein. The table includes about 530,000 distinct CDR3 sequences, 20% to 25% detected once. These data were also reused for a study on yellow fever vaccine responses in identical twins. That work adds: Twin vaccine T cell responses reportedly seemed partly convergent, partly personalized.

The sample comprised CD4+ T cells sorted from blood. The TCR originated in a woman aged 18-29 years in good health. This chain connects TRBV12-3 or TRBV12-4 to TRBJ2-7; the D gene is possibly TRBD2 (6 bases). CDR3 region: CASSFRGVWGDSYEQYF. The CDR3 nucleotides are TGTGCCAGCAGTTTCCGCGGGGTGTGGGGGGACTCCTACGAGCAGTACTTC.